This TCR beta chain was observed in a study of blood T cell repertoires in COVID-19. About the study: Researchers got acute and convalescent COVID-19 samples from the United States, Italy and Spain. PBMCs, B-cell-depleted T cells, or T cells were the source of the cDNA or gDNA that made up the material.

Germline V lookup: CDR1 DFQATT, CDR2 SNEGSKA (reference sequence). CDR3 length: 17 residues. J lost 5 bases, V lost 3 bases, and 11 bases had no gene match. Repertoires were generated with immunoSEQ multiplex PCR, while TCRdb's copy carries only in-frame clones and drops some. The sample holds about 400,000 clones, around nine tenths seen once. This sequence was found in a human donor in a cohort sampled during active COVID-19. This chain links TRBV20-1 with TRBJ2-1; 12 bases match TRBD2. The specimen sequenced was peripheral blood. The CDR3 nucleotides read TGCAGTGCTAGTGATGCTAGCGGGGGGGCCGGGGACAATGAGCAGTTCTTC. It codes for CSASDASGGAGDNEQFF.